This TCR beta chain was profiled in a study of Ad26.COV2.S vaccination and SARS-CoV-2 variants. About the research overall: Intramuscularly, Ad26.COV2.S was given either once or twice, 56 days apart.

J gave up 8 bases and V 5 bases, and 9 bases lay outside the gene matches. In germline, CDR1 is SGHDT, CDR2 YYEEEE. This CDR3 region has 14 residues. Treatment of the sample: roughly 18 received Ad26.COV2.S at low or high dose, single or two shots; a few received placebo; per-sample allocation not given. The samples were gathered on day 63 after the first injection of vaccine or placebo. This Boston cohort included adults aged 18-55 years. The administered vaccine (an Ad26 vector) expressed Wuhan-strain SARS-CoV-2 spike. To note about this clone: Its specificity is unknown.

General observations from the study: Placebo recipients had lower spike-specific TCR breadth than vaccine recipients.

Data came from immunoSEQ multiplex PCR; TCRdb stores just in-frame clones and leaves some out. The sample holds 350,000 to 450,000 clones, around 86% seen once. This sequence was found in a person between 18 and 65 years old who received the Ad26.COV2.S COVID-19 vaccine or a placebo. This material consisted of peripheral blood, taken in a trial of Ad26.COV2.S vaccine versus placebo. The rearrangement joins TRBV5-6 to TRBJ1-4; 7 positions agree with TRBD1. The CDR3 sequence is CASRSTGSEEKLFF. Written as DNA, the CDR3 is TGTGCCAGCAGGTCGACAGGGTCGGAGGAAAAACTGTTTTTT.